The 16 T cell receptor beta chains below all came from one sample that was sequenced in a study of technical replicates of blood from a handful of donors. The protocol was immunoSEQ multiplex PCR, while the TCRdb copy is restricted to in-frame clones and leaves out a portion. The repertoire holds roughly 79,000 clones, with approximately 93% as singletons. Sample: T cells isolated from PBMCs. The receptors stem from a human donor in good health.

The CDR3 reads CASSRLSTGGRNEQFF. The CDR3 bases are TGTGCCAGCAGCCGCCTTAGTACGGGAGGACGAAATGAGCAGTTCTTC. This chain uses TRBV21-1 with TRBJ2-1; TRBD2, as called in the table, went unchecked against the DNA. TRBV21-1 counts as a pseudogene. CDR3 length: 16 residues.

The chain is built from TRBV21-1 and TRBJ2-7; the table's D call, TRBD2, was not checked against the DNA. TRBV21-1 is a pseudogene segment. The CDR3 contains 19 residues. The CDR3 sequence is CASSNRYRGETSGSGEQYF. CDR3 DNA sequence: TGTGCCAGCAGCAATCGGTACAGGGGAGAAACTAGCGGGAGTGGCGAGCAGTACTTC.

The chain joins TRBV7-9 to TRBJ1-1; D remains unclear. V was shortened by 1 base and J by 8 bases, with 8 bases between the two germline ends. The CDR3 sequence is 12 residues long. The germline CDR1 and CDR2 sequences are SEHNR and FQNEAQ (reference sequence). This CDR3 reads CASSLGAAEAFF. DNA of the CDR3: TGTGCCAGCAGCTTAGGCGCGGCCGAAGCTTTCTTT.

Worth noting for this clone: Other DNA sequences in this sample translate to the same CDR3. V and J are TRBV6-5 and TRBJ2-3; D is perhaps TRBD2 (6 bases). V was pared by 0 bases and J by 2 bases, with 12 bases between. Per the germline V gene, CDR1 is MNHEY and CDR2 is SVGAGI. The CDR3 covers 16 residues. The CDR3 nucleotides are TGTGCCAGCAGTTACTCGACGGGAGAATACACAGATACGCAGTATTTT. The encoded protein is CASSYSTGEYTDTQYF.

The chain has TRBV27 and TRBJ1-5; no firm D call. V shed 3 bases and J shed 0 bases, with 6 bases lying between them. CDR1 MNHEY and CDR2 SMNVEV come from the germline V gene (reference sequence). The CDR3 is made up of 14 amino acids. CDR3 protein: CASSLRASNQPQHF. The CDR3 region has the DNA TGTGCCAGCAGTTTGAGGGCTAGCAATCAGCCCCAGCATTTT.

The V and J genes are TRBV9 and TRBJ2-1; D is possibly TRBD2 (5 bases). Trimming shortened V by 4 bases and J by 2 bases, and 16 bases separated the two germline ends. CDR3 length: 16 amino acids. Germline assignment: CDR1 SGDLS and CDR2 YYNGEE. The CDR3: CASSPHGRVTYNEQFF. CDR3 DNA: TGTGCCAGCAGCCCCCATGGGCGGGTAACCTACAATGAGCAGTTCTTC.

The CDR3, as DNA: TGTGCCAGCAGTTATATACAGACGAACACTGAAGCTTTCTTT. Its translation is CASSYIQTNTEAFF. The chain is built from TRBV27 and TRBJ1-1; no clear D. With 4 bases removed from V and 1 base from J, the gap between germline ends came to 10 bases. The CDR3 covers 14 residues. The germline V gene encodes CDR1 MNHEY and CDR2 SMNVEV (reference sequence).

This clone was recorded once. The chain recombines TRBV28 with TRBJ2-7, with 7 bases identical to TRBD1. Per germline, CDR1 MDHEN and CDR2 SYDVKM. Trimming at V came to 5 bases and at J to 5 bases, leaving 9 bases not matched to a gene. The CDR3 has 14 residues. Here the CDR3 DNA reads TGTGCCAGCAGTCCAGACAGGGTAGTAGACGAGCAGTACTTC. It encodes CASSPDRVVDEQYF.

The chain has TRBV28 and TRBJ1-5; TRBD1 might be the D (5 bases). Germline V CDR1 and CDR2: MDHEN, SYDVKM. V lost 4 bases, J lost 2 bases, and 9 bases lay in between. CDR3 length equals 14 residues. The CDR3 spells CASSSGKGNQPQHF. The CDR3 DNA sequence: TGTGCCAGCAGTTCAGGGAAGGGCAATCAGCCCCAGCATTTT.

This chain links TRBV7-2 with TRBJ2-1, with 8 nucleotides matching TRBD2. V shed 6 bases and J 9 bases; nucleotides not matched to a gene: 16. CDR3 length equals 16 residues. CDR1 and CDR2 (germline): SGHTA, FQGNSA. In DNA, the CDR3 is TGTGCCAGCAGTCCGGGACTAGTCGACCCCGGCAGTGAGCAGTTCTTC. The encoded protein is CASSPGLVDPGSEQFF.

This chain connects TRBV6-1 to TRBJ1-1; no clear D gene. The CDR3 extends over 14 amino acids. V was pared by 5 bases and J by 0 bases, with 10 bases between. The germline gives CDR1 MNHNS, CDR2 SASEGT. CDR3 sequence reads: CASSLGPMNTEAFF. CDR3 bases: TGTGCCAGCAGTTTGGGCCCTATGAACACTGAAGCTTTCTTT.

The chain has TRBV27 and TRBJ1-5; 8 nucleotides align to TRBD1. This CDR3 region has 14 residues. Germline V gene lookup returns CDR1 MNHEY and CDR2 SMNVEV (reference sequence). Losses at the gene ends were 3 bases for V and 4 bases for J; bases not matched to a gene: 2. As DNA, the CDR3 is TGTGCCAGCAGTTTCGGACAGGGAAATCAGCCCCAGCATTTT. This codes for CASSFGQGNQPQHF.

The chain combines TRBV25-1 with TRBJ2-7; D perhaps matches TRBD1 (5 bases). V was shortened by 4 bases and J by 2 bases, with 9 bases between the two germline ends. This CDR3 spans 13 amino acids. The germline V gene encodes CDR1 MGHDK and CDR2 SYGVNS. Here the CDR3 DNA reads TGTGCCAGCAGTGTGGGGCAGCCCTACGAGCAGTACTTC. Amino acid sequence: CASSVGQPYEQYF.

In nucleotides, the CDR3 is TGTGCCAGCAGCAACTCGGCAGGCTACGAGCAGTACTTC. Translated: CASSNSAGYEQYF. The V call is TRBV5-4, the J call TRBJ2-7; D gene ambiguous. The CDR3 spans 13 residues. The germline V and J ends were trimmed by 4 bases and 3 bases, with 11 bases remaining between them. Per germline, CDR1 SGHNT and CDR2 YYREEE (reference sequence).

The J gene is TRBJ2-1, the V gene TRBV6-5; D gene unclear. Per the germline V gene, CDR1 is MNHEY and CDR2 is SVGAGI. The CDR3 extends over 12 amino acids. Trimming cost V 2 bases and J 5 bases, with 4 bases left between them. CDR3 protein: CASSYADNEQFF. CDR3 DNA sequence: TGTGCCAGCAGTTACGCGGACAATGAGCAGTTCTTC.

The chain uses TRBV4-1 and TRBJ1-1, with D hard to call. This CDR3 region has 16 residues. Trimming took 3 bases from V and 4 from J, leaving 18 bases between them. CDR1 and CDR2 from the germline V gene are MGHRA and YSYEKL. CDR3 DNA sequence: TGCGCCAGCAGCCACCGTCGAGGTGAGACGCCCACTGAAGCTTTCTTT. Encoded protein: CASSHRRGETPTEAFF.